The clone carrying this T cell receptor beta chain has more than one count but fewer than ten. The antigen is undetermined. Together with a sample-barcoded 5' primer, a J-beta primer mix was included in a second PCR lasting about 6 to 11 cycles. TCRdb independently ran MiXCR on the 5' RACE reads; one entry per CDR3 protein. The profile shows about a million distinct CDR3 sequences, approximately 49% of them singletons. This record comes from a study of blood T cells in healthy people across ages. General study points: A strong correlation between TCR beta diversity and naive T cell percentage was seen. Diversity estimates from one million T cells were considered underestimates.

The length of the CDR3 is 15 residues. Looked up from germline, CDR1 is SGHDT and CDR2 is YYEEEE. V lost 0 bases to trimming and J lost 3 bases, with 13 bases between them. The chain uses TRBV5-6 and TRBJ2-7, with TRBD1 as a possible D gene (6 bases). This clonotype originated in a man in his thirties or forties in good health. The sequencing input was blood. CDR3 loop: CASSLARTAYYEQYF. For the CDR3, the DNA is TGTGCCAGCAGCTTGGCCAGGACAGCTTACTACGAGCAGTACTTC.